This is a list of T cell receptor beta chains from one sample in a study of radiotherapy plus CTLA-4 blockade in lung cancer. Profiling relied on immunoSEQ multiplex PCR, and the TCRdb table lists in-frame clones only, not all of them. The profile shows 100,000 to 150,000 clones, about nine tenths of them singletons. The sample consisted of peripheral blood, taken from a patient treated with radiotherapy plus ipilimumab. The source is a human donor with non-small cell lung cancer that progressed on radiotherapy plus ipilimumab. Both conserved end residues are part of each CDR3. Each record gives: J gene, clone size, D gene, V gene, CDR3 DNA, CDR3 protein. A D gene is named only where the DNA matches it firmly. Rows may omit the clone size; those that give it use once, few, many or a size class.

j_gene: TRBJ2-1; abundance: once; d_gene: NA; v_gene: TRBV5-1; CDR3nt: TGCGCCAGCAGCTCCTTTATTGAGCAGTTCTTC; CDR3aa: CASSSFIEQFF
j_gene: TRBJ2-7; abundance: NA; d_gene: NA; v_gene: TRBV4-1; CDR3nt: TGCGCCAGCAGCCAAGGGGACTTCAGCTCCTACGAGCAGTACTTC; CDR3aa: CASSQGDFSSYEQYF
j_gene: TRBJ2-7; abundance: NA; d_gene: TRBD1; v_gene: TRBV5-4; CDR3nt: TGTGCCAGCAGCTCGTTACAGGGGCTTGGGGAGCAGTACTTC; CDR3aa: CASSSLQGLGEQYF
j_gene: TRBJ2-1; abundance: NA; d_gene: NA; v_gene: TRBV25-1; CDR3nt: TGTGCCACGACGGTCGAAGGGCAGGGCCGAGATGAGCAGTTCTTC; CDR3aa: CATTVEGQGRDEQFF
j_gene: TRBJ2-7; abundance: NA; d_gene: NA; v_gene: TRBV2; CDR3nt: TGTGCCAGCAGTGATCGGCAGGGGGGCGAGCAGTACTTC; CDR3aa: CASSDRQGGEQYF
j_gene: TRBJ2-7; abundance: NA; d_gene: TRBD1; v_gene: TRBV18; CDR3nt: TGTGCCAGCTCACCAATCGGGACAGGGGCGTCCGAGCAGTACTTC; CDR3aa: CASSPIGTGASEQYF
j_gene: TRBJ2-2; abundance: NA; d_gene: TRBD2; v_gene: TRBV2; CDR3nt: TGTGCCAGCAGTTCTAGCGGGATGGTCCGCACCGGGGAGCTGTTTTTT; CDR3aa: CASSSSGMVRTGELFF
j_gene: TRBJ2-5; abundance: NA; d_gene: NA; v_gene: TRBV7-8; CDR3nt: TGTGCCAGCACCGGGTGGGGCCAAGAGACCCAGTACTTC; CDR3aa: CASTGWGQETQYF
j_gene: TRBJ2-7; abundance: once; d_gene: TRBD1; v_gene: TRBV4-1; CDR3nt: TGCGCCAGCAGCCCATCGCCCGGGACAGGAACCGAGCAGTACTTC; CDR3aa: CASSPSPGTGTEQYF
j_gene: TRBJ1-5; abundance: NA; d_gene: NA; v_gene: TRBV19; CDR3nt: TGTGCCAGTAGTATATCAACCAGGCAGCCCCAGCATTTT; CDR3aa: CASSISTRQPQHF
j_gene: TRBJ2-5; abundance: NA; d_gene: NA; v_gene: TRBV29-1; CDR3nt: TGCAGCGGCGCGGCCTTGAACGGGGTGGCCCAGTACTTC; CDR3aa: CSGAALNGVAQYF
j_gene: TRBJ1-1; abundance: NA; d_gene: NA; v_gene: TRBV20-1; CDR3nt: TGCAGTGCTAGAGGAAACACTGAAGCTTTCTTT; CDR3aa: CSARGNTEAFF
j_gene: TRBJ1-1; abundance: NA; d_gene: NA; v_gene: TRBV18; CDR3nt: TGTGCCAGCTCACCAGGAGGGCGGCAGAACACTGAAGCTTTCTTT; CDR3aa: CASSPGGRQNTEAFF
j_gene: TRBJ2-1; abundance: NA; d_gene: NA; v_gene: TRBV11-2; CDR3nt: TGTGCCAGCAGGAAGGGGGTTCCGGATGAGCAGTTCTTC; CDR3aa: CASRKGVPDEQFF
j_gene: TRBJ2-1; abundance: NA; d_gene: TRBD2; v_gene: TRBV6-1; CDR3nt: TGTGCCAGCAGGACTAGCGCGACACGAACTGAGCAGTTCTTC; CDR3aa: CASRTSATRTEQFF
j_gene: TRBJ2-7; abundance: NA; d_gene: NA; v_gene: TRBV6-5; CDR3nt: TGTGCCAGCAGTTACTCGACGGTGGGGCGTTCCGAGCAGTACTTC; CDR3aa: CASSYSTVGRSEQYF
j_gene: TRBJ2-5; abundance: NA; d_gene: TRBD1; v_gene: TRBV13; CDR3nt: TGTGCCAGCAGCCCTAGGGACAGCCAAGAGACCCAGTACTTC; CDR3aa: CASSPRDSQETQYF
j_gene: TRBJ1-5; abundance: NA; d_gene: TRBD1; v_gene: TRBV5-1; CDR3nt: TGCGCCAGCAGTTTGACAGGGGTCGGCAATCAGCCCCAGCATTTT; CDR3aa: CASSLTGVGNQPQHF
j_gene: TRBJ1-1; abundance: NA; d_gene: NA; v_gene: TRBV6-5; CDR3nt: TGTGCCAGCAGTTACTCGAACAGAGAGACTGAAGCTTTCTTT; CDR3aa: CASSYSNRETEAFF
j_gene: TRBJ2-3; abundance: NA; d_gene: TRBD2; v_gene: TRBV7-3; CDR3nt: TGTGCCAGCAGCTCGCCCGGGACTAGCGGGATAGGCACAGATACGCAGTATTTT; CDR3aa: CASSSPGTSGIGTDTQYF
j_gene: TRBJ2-7; abundance: NA; d_gene: NA; v_gene: TRBV28; CDR3nt: TGTGCCACCGAAGGGCGGTCCTACGAGCAGTACTTC; CDR3aa: CATEGRSYEQYF
j_gene: TRBJ1-1; abundance: NA; d_gene: NA; v_gene: TRBV11-1; CDR3nt: TGTGCCAGCAGCTTAGGGTTTGGAGGGAGGAACACTGAAGCTTTCTTT; CDR3aa: CASSLGFGGRNTEAFF
j_gene: TRBJ1-3; abundance: NA; d_gene: NA; v_gene: TRBV4-2; CDR3nt: TGTGCCAGCAGCCAAGAAGGTTCTCCCAGCTCTGGAAACACCATATATTTT; CDR3aa: CASSQEGSPSSGNTIYF
j_gene: TRBJ2-7; abundance: NA; d_gene: NA; v_gene: TRBV11-3; CDR3nt: TGTGCCAGCAGCTTAGCGATAAGCTACGAGCAGTACTTC; CDR3aa: CASSLAISYEQYF
j_gene: TRBJ1-1; abundance: once; d_gene: NA; v_gene: TRBV18; CDR3nt: TGTGCCAGCTCACCTCCGGACAGAAAAGCTTTCTTT; CDR3aa: CASSPPDRKAFF
j_gene: TRBJ1-1; abundance: once; d_gene: NA; v_gene: TRBV6-5; CDR3nt: TGTGCCAGCAGTTTGACGGGACCTCACAACACTGAAGCTTTCTTT; CDR3aa: CASSLTGPHNTEAFF
j_gene: TRBJ2-3; abundance: NA; d_gene: NA; v_gene: TRBV6-6; CDR3nt: TGTGCCAGCGAGGGTCTCCCAGATACGCAGTATTTT; CDR3aa: CASEGLPDTQYF
j_gene: TRBJ1-1; abundance: NA; d_gene: NA; v_gene: TRBV5-1; CDR3nt: TGCGCCAGCAGCTTGGGCCCAGGGACTGAAGCTTTCTTT; CDR3aa: CASSLGPGTEAFF
j_gene: TRBJ2-3; abundance: NA; d_gene: NA; v_gene: TRBV9; CDR3nt: TGTGCCAGCAGCCTCCCCGATATAGGCGCTGCAGATACGCAGTATTTT; CDR3aa: CASSLPDIGAADTQYF
j_gene: TRBJ1-1; abundance: NA; d_gene: NA; v_gene: TRBV19; CDR3nt: TGTGCCAGTACGTACAGCGCGAACACTGAAGCTTTCTTT; CDR3aa: CASTYSANTEAFF
j_gene: TRBJ2-7; abundance: NA; d_gene: TRBD2; v_gene: TRBV7-9; CDR3nt: TGTGCCAGCAGCTTAAGGCGGGAGGGCTTCTACGAGCAGTACTTC; CDR3aa: CASSLRREGFYEQYF
j_gene: TRBJ2-7; abundance: NA; d_gene: NA; v_gene: TRBV30; CDR3nt: TGTGCCTGGACCTCTGGAGCCGGTCTCGAGCAGTACTTC; CDR3aa: CAWTSGAGLEQYF
j_gene: TRBJ1-1; abundance: once; d_gene: NA; v_gene: TRBV10-2; CDR3nt: TGCGCCAGCAGTGAGTCATTTGGCGGAACGGGCACTGAAGCTTTCTTT; CDR3aa: CASSESFGGTGTEAFF
j_gene: TRBJ1-2; abundance: NA; d_gene: NA; v_gene: TRBV7-6; CDR3nt: TGTGCCAGCAGCTTAGGGACTTCTGACTACACCTTC; CDR3aa: CASSLGTSDYTF
j_gene: TRBJ2-5; abundance: NA; d_gene: NA; v_gene: TRBV9; CDR3nt: TGTGCCAGCAGCGTAACGGGCCAAGAGACCCAGTACTTC; CDR3aa: CASSVTGQETQYF
j_gene: TRBJ2-5; abundance: NA; d_gene: NA; v_gene: TRBV6-5; CDR3nt: TGTGCCAGCAGTTACTCGAGGGACCGCTGGGAGACCCAGTACTTC; CDR3aa: CASSYSRDRWETQYF
j_gene: TRBJ2-7; abundance: NA; d_gene: TRBD1; v_gene: TRBV5-4; CDR3nt: TGTGCCACCAGGGGGTCGGCAGGGAGTTACGAGCAGTACTTC; CDR3aa: CATRGSAGSYEQYF
j_gene: TRBJ2-7; abundance: NA; d_gene: TRBD2; v_gene: TRBV6-5; CDR3nt: TGTGCCAGCATAGGTAGGGCTAGCGGATCCTACGAGCAGTACTTC; CDR3aa: CASIGRASGSYEQYF